The subject of this entry is one T cell receptor (beta chain). Clones were read by immunoSEQ multiplex PCR, and TCRdb kept only the in-frame ones, dropping some. The repertoire holds around 1.1 million clones, approximately 77% seen once, with 0.89% in the top ten. The data originate from a study of shared clonotypes between healthy human individuals. The CDR3 length is 15 residues. Germline-derived CDR1 and CDR2 are SGHTA and FQGTGA. V was pared by 4 bases and J by 4 bases, with 6 bases of the junction left unmatched. The TCR originated in a man between 18 and 29 years old in good health. Some clones in this sample may be carry-over from other donors' samples. The chain couples TRBV7-3 to TRBJ2-5; 10 bases agree with TRBD2. The sequenced material came from memory CD4+ T cells from PBMCs. Subset of the sample: CD45RA-negative fraction. The CDR3 DNA follows: TGTGCCAGCAGCTCAGCGGGAGGGGGACGAGAGACCCAGTACTTC. Encoded protein: CASSSAGGGRETQYF.